The sequence of this T cell receptor beta chain was determined in a study of cytomegalovirus exposure and HLA in healthy donors. The junction had 4 bases not matched to a gene; V was cut back by 4 bases and J by 2 bases. The CDR3 is made up of 14 amino acids. Germline lookup yields CDR1 ENHRY and CDR2 SYGVKD. PCR primers comprised 60 Vbeta and 13 Jbeta primers. The repertoire was sequenced with immunoSEQ multiplex PCR; TCRdb's copy has only in-frame clones and lacks some. There are around 90,000 clones in the sample; 81% occur only once, and about a tenth lies in the top ten. V and J are TRBV10-3 and TRBJ1-2, with 7 bases fitting TRBD1. This TCR was sampled from a human donor in good health. Sequences were obtained from PBMCs. The CDR3 loop is CAISGPQGNYGYTF. CDR3 bases: TGTGCCATCAGTGGTCCACAGGGGAACTATGGCTACACCTTC.